This T cell receptor (beta chain) is drawn from a study of cytomegalovirus exposure and HLA in healthy donors. Study conclusions and caveats: Indistinguishability led to the exclusion of some V segments, TRBV6-2 and TRBV6-3 included.

PCR was performed using 60 Vbeta and 13 Jbeta primers. Assay used: immunoSEQ multiplex PCR; TCRdb lists only in-frame clones, some missing. The sample yields under 200,000 clones, approximately 80% seen once. Details on this clone: Antigen: not known.

Germline V lookup: CDR1 MNHEY, CDR2 SMNVEV (reference sequence). Trimming at V came to 4 bases and at J to 0 bases, leaving 8 bases not matched to a gene. The CDR3 runs to 16 residues. This sequence joins TRBV27 and TRBJ2-7; TRBD2 aligns across 8 bases. The clonotype originates from a woman aged 40 to 50 in good health and CMV-seropositive. Material for sequencing was PBMCs. CDR3: CASSWASGSLSYEQYF. The CDR3 DNA sequence: TGTGCCAGCAGTTGGGCTAGCGGGTCCCTCTCCTACGAGCAGTACTTC.